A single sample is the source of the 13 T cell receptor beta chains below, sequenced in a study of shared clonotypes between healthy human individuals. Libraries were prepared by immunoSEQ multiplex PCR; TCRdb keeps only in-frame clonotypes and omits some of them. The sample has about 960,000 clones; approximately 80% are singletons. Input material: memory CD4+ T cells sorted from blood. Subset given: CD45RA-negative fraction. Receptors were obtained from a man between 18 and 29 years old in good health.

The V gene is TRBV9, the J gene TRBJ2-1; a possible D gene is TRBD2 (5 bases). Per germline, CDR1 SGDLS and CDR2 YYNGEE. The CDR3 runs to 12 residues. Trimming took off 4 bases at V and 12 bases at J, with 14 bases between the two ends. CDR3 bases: TGTGCCAGCAGCCTTACCGGGATGCCGCAGTTCTTC. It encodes CASSLTGMPQFF.

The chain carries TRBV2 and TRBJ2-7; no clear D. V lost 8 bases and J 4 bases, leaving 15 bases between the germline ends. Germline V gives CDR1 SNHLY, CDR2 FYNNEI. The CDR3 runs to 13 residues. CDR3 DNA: TGTGCCAGCTCGTCGTTCGGGTTTTACGAGCAGTACTTC. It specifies CASSSFGFYEQYF.

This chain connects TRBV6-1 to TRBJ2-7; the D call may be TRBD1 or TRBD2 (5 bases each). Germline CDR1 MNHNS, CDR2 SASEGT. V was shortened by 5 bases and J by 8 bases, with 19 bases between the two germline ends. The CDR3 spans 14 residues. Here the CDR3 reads CASSYSRDAGKQYF. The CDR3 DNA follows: TGTGCCAGCAGTTATTCCCGGGACGCTGGAAAGCAGTACTTC.

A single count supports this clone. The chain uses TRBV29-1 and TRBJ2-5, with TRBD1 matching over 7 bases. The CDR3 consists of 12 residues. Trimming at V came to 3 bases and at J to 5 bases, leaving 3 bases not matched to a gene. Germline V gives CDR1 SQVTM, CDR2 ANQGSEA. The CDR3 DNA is TGCAGCGTTGAGAAGGGGGCGGAGACCCAGTACTTC. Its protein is CSVEKGAETQYF.

The CDR3 DNA follows: TGTGCCAGCAGTACTGGGACTAGCGGGAGGTTTGAGCAGTACTTC. Its protein product is CASSTGTSGRFEQYF. This chain joins TRBV6-5 and TRBJ2-7; 15 nucleotides match TRBD2. V trimming: 5 bases; J trimming: 7 bases; junction bases outside the gene matches: 6. Germline CDR1 MNHEY, CDR2 SVGAGI. The CDR3 length is 15 residues.

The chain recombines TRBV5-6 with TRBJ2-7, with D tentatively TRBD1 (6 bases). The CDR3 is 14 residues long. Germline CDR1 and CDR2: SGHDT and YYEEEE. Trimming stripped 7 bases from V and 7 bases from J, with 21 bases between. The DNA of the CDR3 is TGTGCCAGCTTATCCTGGGGGCGCCGGGTAGAGCAGTACTTC. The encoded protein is CASLSWGRRVEQYF.

CDR3 region: CASSEALTGRAGNQPQHF. DNA for the CDR3: TGTGCCAGCAGTGAAGCGTTGACAGGCCGGGCGGGCAATCAGCCCCAGCATTTT. The chain uses TRBV6-1 and TRBJ1-5, with a weak D call TRBD1 (6 bases). The CDR3 length is 18 residues. CDR1 and CDR2 from the germline V gene are MNHNS and SASEGT. V was clipped by 0 bases and J by 2 bases, with 17 bases between them.

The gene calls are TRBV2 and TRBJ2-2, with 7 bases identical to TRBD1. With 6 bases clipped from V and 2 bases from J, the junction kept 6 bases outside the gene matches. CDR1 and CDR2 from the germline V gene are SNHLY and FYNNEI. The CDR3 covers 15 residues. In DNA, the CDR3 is TGTGCCAGCAGGGGGACAGCGACTAACACCGGGGAGCTGTTTTTT. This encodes CASRGTATNTGELFF.

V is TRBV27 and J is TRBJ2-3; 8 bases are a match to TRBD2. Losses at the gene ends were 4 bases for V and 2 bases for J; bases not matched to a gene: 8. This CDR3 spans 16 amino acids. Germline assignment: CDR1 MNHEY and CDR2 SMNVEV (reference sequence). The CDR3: CASSSLAGKHTDTQYF. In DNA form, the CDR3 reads TGTGCCAGCAGTTCATTAGCGGGGAAACACACAGATACGCAGTATTTT.

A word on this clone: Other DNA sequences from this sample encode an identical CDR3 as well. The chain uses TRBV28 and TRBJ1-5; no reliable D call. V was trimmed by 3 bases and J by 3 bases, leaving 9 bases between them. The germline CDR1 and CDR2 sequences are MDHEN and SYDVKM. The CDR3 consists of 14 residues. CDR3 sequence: CASSLAGINQPQHF. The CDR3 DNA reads TGTGCCAGCAGTTTGGCGGGGATCAATCAGCCCCAGCATTTT.

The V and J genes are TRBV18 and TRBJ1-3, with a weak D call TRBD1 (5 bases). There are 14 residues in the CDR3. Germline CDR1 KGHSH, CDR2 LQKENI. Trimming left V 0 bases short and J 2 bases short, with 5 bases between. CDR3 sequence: CASSPPGAGNTIYF. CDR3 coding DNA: TGTGCCAGCTCACCACCGGGGGCTGGAAACACCATATATTTT.

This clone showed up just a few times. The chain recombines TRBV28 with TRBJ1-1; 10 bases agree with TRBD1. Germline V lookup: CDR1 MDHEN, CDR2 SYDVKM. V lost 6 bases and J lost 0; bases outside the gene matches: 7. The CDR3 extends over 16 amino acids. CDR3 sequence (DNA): TGTGCCAGCAGCCCCGGACAGGGGGGATTGAACACTGAAGCTTTCTTT. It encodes CASSPGQGGLNTEAFF.

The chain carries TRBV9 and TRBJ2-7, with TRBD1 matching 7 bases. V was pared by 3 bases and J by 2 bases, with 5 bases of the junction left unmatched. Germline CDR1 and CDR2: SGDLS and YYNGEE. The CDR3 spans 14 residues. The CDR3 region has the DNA TGTGCCAGCAGCGGACGACAGGGCGCCTACGAGCAGTACTTC. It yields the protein CASSGRQGAYEQYF.